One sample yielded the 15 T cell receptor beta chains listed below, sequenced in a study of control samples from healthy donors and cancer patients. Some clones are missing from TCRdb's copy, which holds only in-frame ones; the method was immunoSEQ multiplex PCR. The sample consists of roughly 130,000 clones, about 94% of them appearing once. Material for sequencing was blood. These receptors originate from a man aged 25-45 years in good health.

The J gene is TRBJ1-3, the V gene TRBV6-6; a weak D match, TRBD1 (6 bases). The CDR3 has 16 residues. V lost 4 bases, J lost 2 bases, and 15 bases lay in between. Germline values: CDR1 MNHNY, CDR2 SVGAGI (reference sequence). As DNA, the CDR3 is TGTGCCAGCAGTTCTTGGGATTGGGGGCCTGGAAACACCATATATTTT. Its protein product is CASSSWDWGPGNTIYF.

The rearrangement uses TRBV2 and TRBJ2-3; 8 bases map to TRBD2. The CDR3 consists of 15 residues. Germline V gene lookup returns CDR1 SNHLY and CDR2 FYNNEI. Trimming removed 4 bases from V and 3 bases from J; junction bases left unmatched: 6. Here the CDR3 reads CASSVERGTTDTQYF. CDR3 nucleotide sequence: TGTGCCAGCAGTGTCGAGCGGGGGACGACAGATACGCAGTATTTT. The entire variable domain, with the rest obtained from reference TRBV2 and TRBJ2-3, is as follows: EPEVTQTPSHQVTQMGQEVILRCVPISNHLYFYWYRQILGQKVEFLVSFYNNEISEKSEIFDDQFSVERPDGSNFTLKIRSTKLEDSAMYFCASSVERGTTDTQYFGPGTRLTVL.

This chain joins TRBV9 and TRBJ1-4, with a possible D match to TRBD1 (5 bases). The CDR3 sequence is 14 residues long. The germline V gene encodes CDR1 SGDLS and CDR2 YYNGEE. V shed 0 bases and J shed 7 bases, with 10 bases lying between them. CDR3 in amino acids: CASSVAGSGEKLFF. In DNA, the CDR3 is TGTGCCAGCAGCGTAGCAGGGTCGGGTGAAAAACTGTTTTTT.

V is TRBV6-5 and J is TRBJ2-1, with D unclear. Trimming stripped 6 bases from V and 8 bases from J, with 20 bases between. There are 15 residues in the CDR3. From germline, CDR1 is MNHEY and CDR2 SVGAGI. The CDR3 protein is CASSSSGPPTDEQFF. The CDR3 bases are TGTGCCAGCAGCTCCTCAGGTCCCCCGACGGATGAGCAGTTCTTC.

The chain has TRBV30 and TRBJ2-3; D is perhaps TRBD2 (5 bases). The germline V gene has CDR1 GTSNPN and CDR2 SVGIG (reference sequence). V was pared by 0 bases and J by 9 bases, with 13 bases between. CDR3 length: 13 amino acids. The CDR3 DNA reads TGTGCCTGGAGTGTAGCGGCCCGGTCGACGCAGTATTTT. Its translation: CAWSVAARSTQYF.

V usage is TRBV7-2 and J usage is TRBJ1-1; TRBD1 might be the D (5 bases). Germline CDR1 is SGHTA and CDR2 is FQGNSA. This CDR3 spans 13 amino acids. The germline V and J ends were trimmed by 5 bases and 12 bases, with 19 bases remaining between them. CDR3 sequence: CASSQTIQGTTFF. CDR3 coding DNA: TGTGCCAGCAGCCAAACAATCCAGGGAACGACTTTCTTT.

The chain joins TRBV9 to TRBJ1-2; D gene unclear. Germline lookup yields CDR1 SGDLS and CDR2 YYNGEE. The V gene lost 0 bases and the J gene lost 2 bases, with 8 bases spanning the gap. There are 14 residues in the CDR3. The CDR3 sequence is CASSVGGGNYGYTF. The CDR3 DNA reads TGTGCCAGCAGCGTAGGTGGCGGGAACTATGGCTACACCTTC. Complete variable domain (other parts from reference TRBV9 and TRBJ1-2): DSGVTQTPKHLITATGQRVTLRCSPRSGDLSVYWYQQSLDQGLQFLIQYYNGEERAKGNILERFSAQQFPDLHSELNLSSLELGDSALYFCASSVGGGNYGYTFGSGTRLTVV.

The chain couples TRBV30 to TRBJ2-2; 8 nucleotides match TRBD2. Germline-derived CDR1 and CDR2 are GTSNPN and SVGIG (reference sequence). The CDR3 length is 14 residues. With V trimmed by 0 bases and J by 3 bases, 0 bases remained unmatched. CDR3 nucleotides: TGTGCCTGGAGTGTACTAGCGGACACCGGGGAGCTGTTTTTT. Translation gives CAWSVLADTGELFF.

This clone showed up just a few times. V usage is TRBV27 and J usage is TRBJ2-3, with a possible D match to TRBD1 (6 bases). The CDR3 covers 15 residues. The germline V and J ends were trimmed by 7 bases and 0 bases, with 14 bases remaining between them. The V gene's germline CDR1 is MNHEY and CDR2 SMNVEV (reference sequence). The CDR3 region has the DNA TGTGCCAGCATAATGACGGACAGAAGCACAGATACGCAGTATTTT. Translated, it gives CASIMTDRSTDTQYF.

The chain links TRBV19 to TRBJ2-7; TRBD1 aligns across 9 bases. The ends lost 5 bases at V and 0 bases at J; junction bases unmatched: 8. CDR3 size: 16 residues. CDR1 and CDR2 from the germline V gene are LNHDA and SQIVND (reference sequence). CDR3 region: CASSHATGGSSYEQYF. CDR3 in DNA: TGTGCCAGTAGTCATGCAACAGGGGGCTCCTCCTACGAGCAGTACTTC.

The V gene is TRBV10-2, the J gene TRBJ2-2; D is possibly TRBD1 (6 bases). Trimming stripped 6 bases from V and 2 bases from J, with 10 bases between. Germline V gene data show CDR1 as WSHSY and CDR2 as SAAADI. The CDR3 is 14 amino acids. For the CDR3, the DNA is TGCGCCAGCAGACAGGGCCCTAACACCGGGGAGCTGTTTTTT. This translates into CASRQGPNTGELFF.

The CDR3 DNA follows: TGTGCCTGGAGAACAATGGGAAGCAATGAGCAGTTCTTC. Translation: CAWRTMGSNEQFF. The chain is built from TRBV30 and TRBJ2-1; D unclear. Trimming pared 3 bases from V and 6 bases from J, leaving 12 bases between. Germline V CDR1 and CDR2: GTSNPN, SVGIG (reference sequence). CDR3 size: 13 residues.

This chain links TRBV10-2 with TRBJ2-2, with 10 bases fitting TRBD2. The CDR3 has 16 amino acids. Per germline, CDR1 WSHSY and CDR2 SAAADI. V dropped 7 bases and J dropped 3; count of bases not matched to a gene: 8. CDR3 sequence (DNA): TGCGCCAGCATCCCCCTAGCGGGGGACTACACCGGGGAGCTGTTTTTT. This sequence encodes CASIPLAGDYTGELFF.

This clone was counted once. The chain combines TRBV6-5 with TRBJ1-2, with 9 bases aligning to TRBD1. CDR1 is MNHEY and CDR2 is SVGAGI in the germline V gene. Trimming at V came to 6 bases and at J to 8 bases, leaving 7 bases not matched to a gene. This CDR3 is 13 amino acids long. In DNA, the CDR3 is TGTGCCAGCAGAGGACAGGGGCCTATGGGCTACACCTTC. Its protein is CASRGQGPMGYTF.

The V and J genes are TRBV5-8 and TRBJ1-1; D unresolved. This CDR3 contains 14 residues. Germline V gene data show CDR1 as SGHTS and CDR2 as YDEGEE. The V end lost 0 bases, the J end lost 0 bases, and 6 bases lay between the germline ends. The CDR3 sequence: CASSLGRLNTEAFF. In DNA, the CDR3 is TGTGCCAGCAGCTTGGGACGGTTGAACACTGAAGCTTTCTTT.